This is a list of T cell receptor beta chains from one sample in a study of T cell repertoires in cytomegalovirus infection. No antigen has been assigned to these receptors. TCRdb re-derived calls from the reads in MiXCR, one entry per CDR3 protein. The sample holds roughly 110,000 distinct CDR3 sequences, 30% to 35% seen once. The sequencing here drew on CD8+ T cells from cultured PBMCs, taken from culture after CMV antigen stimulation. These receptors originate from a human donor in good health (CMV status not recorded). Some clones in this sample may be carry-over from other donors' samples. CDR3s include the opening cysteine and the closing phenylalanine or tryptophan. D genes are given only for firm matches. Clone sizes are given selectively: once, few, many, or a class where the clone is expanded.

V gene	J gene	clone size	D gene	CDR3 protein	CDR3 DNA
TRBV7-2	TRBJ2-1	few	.	CASSLGGGLYNEQFF	TGTGCCAGCAGCTTAGGTGGGGGTCTCTACAATGAGCAGTTCTTC
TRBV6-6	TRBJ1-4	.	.	CASSYLPVQGNNEKLFF	TGTGCCAGCAGTTACCTCCCCGTGCAGGGAAATAATGAAAAACTGTTTTTT
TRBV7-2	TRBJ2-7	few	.	CASSPYSGYEQYF	TGTGCCAGCAGCCCATATTCGGGCTACGAGCAGTACTTC
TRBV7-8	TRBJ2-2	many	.	CASSLAASNTGELFF	TGTGCCAGCAGCTTAGCTGCCTCGAACACCGGGGAGCTGTTTTTT
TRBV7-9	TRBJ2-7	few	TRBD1	CASSLAIRDRGDEQYF	TGTGCCAGCAGCTTGGCCATACGGGACAGGGGAGACGAGCAGTACTTC
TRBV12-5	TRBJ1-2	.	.	CASGSGAGSGYTF	TGTGCTAGTGGTTCAGGGGCCGGGAGTGGCTACACCTTC
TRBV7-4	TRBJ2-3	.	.	CAARRQGSADTQYF	TGTGCGGCTCGTCGGCAGGGTTCCGCAGATACGCAGTATTTT
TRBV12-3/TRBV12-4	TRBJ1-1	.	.	CASSFRPGQAEAFF	TGTGCCAGCAGTTTTAGGCCAGGGCAGGCTGAAGCTTTCTTT
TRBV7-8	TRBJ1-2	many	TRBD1	CASSPRTGAGEGYTF	TGTGCCAGCAGCCCTAGGACAGGGGCCGGGGAAGGCTACACCTTC
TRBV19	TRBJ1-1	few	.	CASSTQGEAFF	TGTGCCAGTAGTACCCAAGGTGAAGCTTTCTTT
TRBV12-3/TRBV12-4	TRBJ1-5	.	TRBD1	CASRGQGGNLPQHF	TGTGCCAGCAGAGGACAGGGAGGCAATCTGCCCCAGCATTTT
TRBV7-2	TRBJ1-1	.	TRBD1	CASSEGTGGLMNTEAFF	TGTGCCAGCAGCGAAGGGACAGGGGGTTTAATGAACACTGAAGCTTTCTTT
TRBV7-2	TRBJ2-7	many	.	CASSRGMGREQYF	TGTGCCAGCAGTCGTGGGATGGGGCGCGAGCAGTACTTC
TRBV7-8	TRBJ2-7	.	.	CASSFGGRADYEQYF	TGTGCCAGCAGCTTCGGGGGCAGGGCCGACTACGAGCAGTACTTC
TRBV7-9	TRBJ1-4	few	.	CASSLGGKWLFF	TGTGCCAGCAGCTTAGGGGGGAAGTGGCTGTTTTTT
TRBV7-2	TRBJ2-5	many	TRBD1	CASSLGGQGTQETQYF	TGTGCCAGCAGCTTAGGGGGACAGGGAACACAAGAGACCCAGTACTTC
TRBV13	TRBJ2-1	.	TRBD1	CASSRAATGSEQFF	TGTGCCAGCAGCCGAGCGGCGACAGGGAGTGAGCAGTTCTTC
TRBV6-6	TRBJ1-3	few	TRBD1	CASSYPQGAFGNTIYF	TGTGCCAGCAGTTACCCACAGGGGGCTTTCGGAAACACCATATATTTT
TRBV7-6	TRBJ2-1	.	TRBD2	CASSLIARGTSGGAYNEQFF	TGTGCCAGCAGCTTAATCGCCCGTGGGACTAGCGGGGGGGCCTACAATGAGCAGTTCTTC
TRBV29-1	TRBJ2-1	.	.	CSVSHPGMNEQFF	TGCAGCGTTTCGCATCCAGGGATGAATGAGCAGTTCTTC
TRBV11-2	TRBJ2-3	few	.	CASSLDIARVADTQYF	TGTGCCAGCAGCTTAGATATAGCCAGGGTGGCAGATACGCAGTATTTT
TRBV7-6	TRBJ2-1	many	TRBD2	CASSPTGTSGGAWDNEQFF	TGTGCCAGCAGCCCAACCGGGACTAGCGGGGGGGCCTGGGACAATGAGCAGTTCTTC
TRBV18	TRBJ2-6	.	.	CASSLGRPISGANVLTF	TGTGCCAGCTCCCTCGGTAGACCAATCTCTGGGGCCAACGTCCTGACTTTC
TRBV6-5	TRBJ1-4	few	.	CASSYSAGSNEKLFF	TGTGCCAGCAGTTACTCTGCGGGTTCTAATGAAAAACTGTTTTTT
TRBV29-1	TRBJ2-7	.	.	CSVGRQGKIHEQYF	TGCAGCGTTGGTAGGCAGGGGAAGATCCACGAGCAGTACTTC
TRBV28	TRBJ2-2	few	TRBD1	CASSFDRANTGELFF	TGTGCCAGCAGTTTCGACAGGGCCAACACCGGGGAGCTGTTTTTT
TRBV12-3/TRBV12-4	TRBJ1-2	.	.	CASTQGGTNYGYTF	TGTGCCAGCACCCAAGGGGGAACTAACTATGGCTACACCTTC
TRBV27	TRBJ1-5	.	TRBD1	CASSFPGQGEGNQPQHF	TGTGCCAGCAGTTTCCCGGGACAGGGGGAAGGCAATCAGCCCCAGCATTTT
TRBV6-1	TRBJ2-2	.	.	CASSELAAAANTGELFF	TGTGCCAGCAGTGAATTGGCGGCAGCAGCAAACACCGGGGAGCTGTTTTTT
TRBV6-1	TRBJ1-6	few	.	CASRGPSNSPLHF	TGTGCCAGCAGGGGACCGTCTAATTCACCCCTCCACTTT
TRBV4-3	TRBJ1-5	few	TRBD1	CASSLGDSGQYNQPQHF	TGCGCCAGCAGCCTAGGGGACTCGGGACAGTACAATCAGCCCCAGCATTTT
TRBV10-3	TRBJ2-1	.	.	CAILRVAGAQVEQFF	TGTGCCATTCTTAGGGTGGCGGGGGCGCAAGTTGAGCAGTTCTTC
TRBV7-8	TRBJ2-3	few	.	CASSLWQGTDTQYF	TGTGCCAGCAGCTTATGGCAGGGCACAGATACGCAGTATTTT
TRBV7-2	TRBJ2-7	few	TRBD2	CASSSGLAGGLEQYF	TGTGCCAGCAGCTCAGGACTAGCGGGTGGTCTCGAGCAGTACTTC
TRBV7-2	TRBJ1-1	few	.	CASSLVRQGREAFF	TGTGCCAGCAGCTTAGTGCGACAAGGACGAGAAGCTTTCTTT
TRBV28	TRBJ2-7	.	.	CASSPPPTAYEQYF	TGTGCCAGCAGTCCCCCTCCGACAGCCTACGAGCAGTACTTC
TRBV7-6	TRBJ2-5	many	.	CASSRFREGWEETQYF	TGTGCCAGCAGTCGCTTTCGTGAAGGGTGGGAAGAGACCCAGTACTTC
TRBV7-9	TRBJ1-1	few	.	CASSLGTVPKTEAFF	TGTGCCAGCAGCTTAGGGACAGTCCCAAAAACTGAAGCTTTCTTT
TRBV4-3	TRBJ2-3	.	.	CASSQDHFSLPRSDTQYF	TGCGCCAGCAGCCAAGATCACTTTTCTCTACCCCGATCAGATACGCAGTATTTT
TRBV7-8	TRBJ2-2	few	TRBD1	CASSSDRGSGTGELFF	TGTGCCAGCAGCTCCGACAGGGGGTCGGGCACCGGGGAGCTGTTTTTT
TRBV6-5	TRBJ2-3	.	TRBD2	CASSPTSGRTDTQYF	TGTGCCAGCAGCCCGACTAGCGGACGCACAGATACGCAGTATTTT
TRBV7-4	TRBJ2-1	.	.	CASSRGFGSYNEQFF	TGTGCCAGCAGCCGCGGGTTTGGATCCTACAATGAGCAGTTCTTC
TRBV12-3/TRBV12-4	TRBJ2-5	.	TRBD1	CASSLTGYYRDRGQETQYF	TGTGCCAGCAGCCTTACGGGTTATTACCGGGACAGGGGACAAGAGACCCAGTACTTC
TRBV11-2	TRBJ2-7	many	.	CASSSGTLMEQYF	TGTGCCAGCAGCTCCGGGACATTAATGGAGCAGTACTTC
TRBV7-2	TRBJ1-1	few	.	CASSLARGPNTEAFF	TGTGCCAGCAGCTTAGCTAGGGGCCCTAACACTGAAGCTTTCTTT